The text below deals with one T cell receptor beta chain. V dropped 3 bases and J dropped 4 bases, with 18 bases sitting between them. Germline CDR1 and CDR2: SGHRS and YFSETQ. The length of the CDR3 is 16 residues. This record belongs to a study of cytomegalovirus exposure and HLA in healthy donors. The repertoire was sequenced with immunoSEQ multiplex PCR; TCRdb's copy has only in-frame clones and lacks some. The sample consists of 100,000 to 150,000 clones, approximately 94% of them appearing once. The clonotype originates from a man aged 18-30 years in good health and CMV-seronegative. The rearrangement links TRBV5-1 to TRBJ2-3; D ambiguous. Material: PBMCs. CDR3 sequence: CASSSETSAPPDTQYF. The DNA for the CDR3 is TGCGCCAGCAGCTCAGAAACGAGCGCGCCCCCAGATACGCAGTATTTT.